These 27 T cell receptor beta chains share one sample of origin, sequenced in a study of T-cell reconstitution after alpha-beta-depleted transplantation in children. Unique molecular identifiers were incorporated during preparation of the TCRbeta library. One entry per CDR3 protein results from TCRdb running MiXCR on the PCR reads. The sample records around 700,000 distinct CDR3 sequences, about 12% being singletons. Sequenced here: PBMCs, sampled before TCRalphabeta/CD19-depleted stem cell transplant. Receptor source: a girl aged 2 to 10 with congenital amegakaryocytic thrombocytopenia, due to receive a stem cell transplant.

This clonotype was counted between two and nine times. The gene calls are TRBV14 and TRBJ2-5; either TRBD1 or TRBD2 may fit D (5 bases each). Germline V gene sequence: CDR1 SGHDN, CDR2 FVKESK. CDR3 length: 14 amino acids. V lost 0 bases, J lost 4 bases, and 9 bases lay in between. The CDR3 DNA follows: TGTGCCAGCAGCCAAGATCTGGGACCAGAGACCCAGTACTTC. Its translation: CASSQDLGPETQYF.

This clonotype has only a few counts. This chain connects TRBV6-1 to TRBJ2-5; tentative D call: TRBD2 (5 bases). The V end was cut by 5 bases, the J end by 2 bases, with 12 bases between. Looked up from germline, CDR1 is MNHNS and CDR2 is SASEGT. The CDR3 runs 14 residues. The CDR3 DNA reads TGTGCCAGCAGTCCGGGGTCTATTCAAGAGACCCAGTACTTC. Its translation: CASSPGSIQETQYF.

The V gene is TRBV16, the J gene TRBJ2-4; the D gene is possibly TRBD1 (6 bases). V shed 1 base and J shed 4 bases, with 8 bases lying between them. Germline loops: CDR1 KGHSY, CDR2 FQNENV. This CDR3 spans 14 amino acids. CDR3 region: CASSQFTGKNIQYF. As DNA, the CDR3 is TGTGCCAGCAGCCAATTCACAGGGAAAAACATTCAGTACTTC.

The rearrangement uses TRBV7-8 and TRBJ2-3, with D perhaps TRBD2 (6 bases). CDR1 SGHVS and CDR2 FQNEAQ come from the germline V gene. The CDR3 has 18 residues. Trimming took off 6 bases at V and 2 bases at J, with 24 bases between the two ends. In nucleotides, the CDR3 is TGTGCCAGCAGGCACCCAGGGAGGACCGGTCAAAACACAGATACGCAGTATTTT. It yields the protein CASRHPGRTGQNTDTQYF.

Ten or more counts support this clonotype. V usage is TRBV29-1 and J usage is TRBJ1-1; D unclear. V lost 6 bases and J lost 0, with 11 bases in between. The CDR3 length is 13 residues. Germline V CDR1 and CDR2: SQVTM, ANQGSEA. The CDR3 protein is CSVMMEMNTEAFF. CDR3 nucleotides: TGCAGCGTCATGATGGAGATGAACACTGAAGCTTTCTTT.

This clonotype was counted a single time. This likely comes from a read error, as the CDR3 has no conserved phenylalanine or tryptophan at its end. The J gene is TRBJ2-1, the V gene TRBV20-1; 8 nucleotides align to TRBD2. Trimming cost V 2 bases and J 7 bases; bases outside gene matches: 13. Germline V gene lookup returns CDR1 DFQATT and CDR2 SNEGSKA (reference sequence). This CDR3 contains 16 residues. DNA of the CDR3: TGCAGTGCTAGACCGAGCGGGGGCGACAGCGGGAATGAGCAGTTCTAC. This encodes CSARPSGGDSGNEQFY.

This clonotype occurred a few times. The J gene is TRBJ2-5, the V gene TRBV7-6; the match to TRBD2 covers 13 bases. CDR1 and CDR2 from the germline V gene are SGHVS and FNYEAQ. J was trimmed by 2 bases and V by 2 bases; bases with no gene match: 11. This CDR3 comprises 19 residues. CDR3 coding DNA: TGTGCCAGCAGCTTATCATTAGGACTAGCGGGAGACTCACAAGAGACCCAGTACTTC. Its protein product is CASSLSLGLAGDSQETQYF.

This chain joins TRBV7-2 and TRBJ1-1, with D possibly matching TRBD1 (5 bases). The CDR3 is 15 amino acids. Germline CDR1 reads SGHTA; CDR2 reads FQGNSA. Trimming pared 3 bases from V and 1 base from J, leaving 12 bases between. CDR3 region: CASSFAGGANTEAFF. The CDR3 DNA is TGTGCCAGCAGCTTCGCGGGCGGGGCGAACACTGAAGCTTTCTTT.

The CDR3 DNA follows: TGCGCCAGCAGCCCCGAAGGAAGGTTACAGTTCTTC. Amino acids: CASSPEGRLQFF. The rearrangement uses TRBV4-1 and TRBJ2-1; no firm D call. Germline-derived CDR1 and CDR2 are MGHRA and YSYEKL. This CDR3 has 12 residues. The V gene lost 4 bases and the J gene lost 13 bases, with 14 bases spanning the gap.

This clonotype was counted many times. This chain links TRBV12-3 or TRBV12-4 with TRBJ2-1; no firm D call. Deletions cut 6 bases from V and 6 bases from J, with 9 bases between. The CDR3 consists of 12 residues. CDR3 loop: CASSRLLNEQFF. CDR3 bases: TGTGCCAGCAGCCGACTCCTCAATGAGCAGTTCTTC.

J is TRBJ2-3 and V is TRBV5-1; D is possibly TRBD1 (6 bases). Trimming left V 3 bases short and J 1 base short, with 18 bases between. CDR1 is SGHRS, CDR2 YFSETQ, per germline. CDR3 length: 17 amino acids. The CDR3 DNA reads TGCGCCAGCAGCTCCGGACTGGCTACAGGGCGCACAGATACGCAGTATTTT. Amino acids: CASSSGLATGRTDTQYF. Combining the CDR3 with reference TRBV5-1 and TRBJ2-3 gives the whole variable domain KAGVTQTPRYLIKTRGQQVTLSCSPISGHRSVSWYQQTPGQGLQFLFEYFSETQRNKGNFPGRFSGRQFSNSRSEMNVSTLELGDSALYLCASSSGLATGRTDTQYFGPGTRLTVL.

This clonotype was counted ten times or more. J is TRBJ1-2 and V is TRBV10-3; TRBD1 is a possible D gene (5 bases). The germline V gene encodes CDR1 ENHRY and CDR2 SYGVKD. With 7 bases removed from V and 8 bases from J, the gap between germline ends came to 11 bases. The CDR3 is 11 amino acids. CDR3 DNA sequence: TGTGCCATCATGGAGGGGAACGGCTACACCTTC. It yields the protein CAIMEGNGYTF.

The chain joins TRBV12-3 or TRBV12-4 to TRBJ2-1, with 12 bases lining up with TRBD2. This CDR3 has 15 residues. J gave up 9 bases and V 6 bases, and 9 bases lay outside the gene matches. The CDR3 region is CASSPGLAGPPEQFF. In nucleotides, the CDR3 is TGTGCCAGCAGCCCCGGACTAGCGGGGCCTCCTGAGCAGTTCTTC.

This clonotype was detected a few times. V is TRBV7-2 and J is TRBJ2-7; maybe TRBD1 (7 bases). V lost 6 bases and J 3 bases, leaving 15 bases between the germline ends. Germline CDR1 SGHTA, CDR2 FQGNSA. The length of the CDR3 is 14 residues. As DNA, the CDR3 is TGTGCCAGCAGGAGGGTCAGGGGGGACTACGAGCAGTACTTC. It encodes CASRRVRGDYEQYF.

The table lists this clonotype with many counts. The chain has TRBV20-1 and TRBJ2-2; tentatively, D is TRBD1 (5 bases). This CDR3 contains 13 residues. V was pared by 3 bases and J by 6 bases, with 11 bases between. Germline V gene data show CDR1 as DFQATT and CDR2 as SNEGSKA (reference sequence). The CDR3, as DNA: TGCAGTGCTAGCTACCCAGGGTCCGGGGAGCTGTTTTTT. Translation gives CSASYPGSGELFF.

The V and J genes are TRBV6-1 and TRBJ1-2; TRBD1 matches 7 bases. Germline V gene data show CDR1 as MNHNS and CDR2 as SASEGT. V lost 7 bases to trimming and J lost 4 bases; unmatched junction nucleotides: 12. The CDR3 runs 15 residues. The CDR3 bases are TGTGCCAGCACCAGGGGGTACAGTGGCGTCTATGGCTACACCTTC. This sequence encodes CASTRGYSGVYGYTF.

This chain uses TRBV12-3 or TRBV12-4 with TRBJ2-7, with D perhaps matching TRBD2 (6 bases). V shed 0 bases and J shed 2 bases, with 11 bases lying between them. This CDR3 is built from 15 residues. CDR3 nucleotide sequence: TGTGCCAGCAGTTTAGCGGCGGGGATTCCCTACGAGCAGTACTTC. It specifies CASSLAAGIPYEQYF.

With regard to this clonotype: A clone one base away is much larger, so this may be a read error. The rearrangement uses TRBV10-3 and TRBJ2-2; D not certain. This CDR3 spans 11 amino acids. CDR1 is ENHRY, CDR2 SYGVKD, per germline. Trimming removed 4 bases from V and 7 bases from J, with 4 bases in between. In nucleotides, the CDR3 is TGTGCCATCAGTGGGGGCGGGGAGCTGTTTTTT. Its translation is CAISGGGELFF.

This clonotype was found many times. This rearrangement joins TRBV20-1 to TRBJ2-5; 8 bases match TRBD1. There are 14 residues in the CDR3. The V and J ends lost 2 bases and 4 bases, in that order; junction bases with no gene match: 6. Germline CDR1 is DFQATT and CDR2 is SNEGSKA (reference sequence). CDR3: CSARRRQGLETQYF. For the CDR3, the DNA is TGCAGTGCTAGAAGAAGACAGGGGCTAGAGACCCAGTACTTC.

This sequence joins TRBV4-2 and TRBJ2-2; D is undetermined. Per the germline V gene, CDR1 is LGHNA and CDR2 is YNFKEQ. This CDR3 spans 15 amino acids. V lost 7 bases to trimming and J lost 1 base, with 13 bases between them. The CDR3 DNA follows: TGTGCCAGCAACCAGCCCCTCATGAACACCGGGGAGCTGTTTTTT. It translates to CASNQPLMNTGELFF.

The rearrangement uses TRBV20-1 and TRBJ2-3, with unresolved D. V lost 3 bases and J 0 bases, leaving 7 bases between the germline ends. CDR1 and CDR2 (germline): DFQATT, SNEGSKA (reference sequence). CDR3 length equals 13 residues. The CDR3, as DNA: TGCAGTGCTAGTCCCGAAAGCACAGATACGCAGTATTTT. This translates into CSASPESTDTQYF.

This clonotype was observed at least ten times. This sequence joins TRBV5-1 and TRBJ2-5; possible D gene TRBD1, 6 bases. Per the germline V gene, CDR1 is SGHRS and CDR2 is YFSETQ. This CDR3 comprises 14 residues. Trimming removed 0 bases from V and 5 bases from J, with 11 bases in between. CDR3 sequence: CASSLEQGWETQYF. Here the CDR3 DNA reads TGCGCCAGCAGCTTGGAACAGGGATGGGAGACCCAGTACTTC.

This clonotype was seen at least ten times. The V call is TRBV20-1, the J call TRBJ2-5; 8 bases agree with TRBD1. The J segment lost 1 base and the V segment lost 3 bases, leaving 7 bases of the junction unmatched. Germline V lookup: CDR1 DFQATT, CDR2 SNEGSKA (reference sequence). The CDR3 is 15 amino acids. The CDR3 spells CSASTQGAPQETQYF. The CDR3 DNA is TGCAGTGCTAGTACCCAGGGGGCGCCCCAAGAGACCCAGTACTTC.

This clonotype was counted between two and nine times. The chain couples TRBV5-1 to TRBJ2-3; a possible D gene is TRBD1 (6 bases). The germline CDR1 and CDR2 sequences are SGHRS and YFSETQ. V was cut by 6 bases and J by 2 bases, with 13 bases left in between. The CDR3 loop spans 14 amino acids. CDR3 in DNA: TGCGCCAGCACCCAGGGGATAGCCACAGATACGCAGTATTTT. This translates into CASTQGIATDTQYF.

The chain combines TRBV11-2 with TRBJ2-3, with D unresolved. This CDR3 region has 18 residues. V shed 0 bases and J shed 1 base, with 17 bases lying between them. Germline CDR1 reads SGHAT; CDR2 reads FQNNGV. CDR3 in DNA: TGTGCCAGCAGCTTAGAATTCGGGTTAGGCGGACGCACAGATACGCAGTATTTT. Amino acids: CASSLEFGLGGRTDTQYF.

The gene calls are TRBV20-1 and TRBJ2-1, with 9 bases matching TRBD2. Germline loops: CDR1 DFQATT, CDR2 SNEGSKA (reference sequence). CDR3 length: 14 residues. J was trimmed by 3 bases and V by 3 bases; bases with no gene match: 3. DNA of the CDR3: TGCAGTGCTAGCTCTAGCGGGAACTACAATGAGCAGTTCTTC. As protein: CSASSSGNYNEQFF.

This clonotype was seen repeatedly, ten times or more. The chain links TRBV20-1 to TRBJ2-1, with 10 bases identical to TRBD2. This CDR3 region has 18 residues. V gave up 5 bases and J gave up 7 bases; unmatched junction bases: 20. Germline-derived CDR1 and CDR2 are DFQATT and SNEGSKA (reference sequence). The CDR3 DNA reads TGCAGTGCTGACGCGGGGTTGGCGGGACTAGCGATCGGTAATGAGCAGTTCTTC. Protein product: CSADAGLAGLAIGNEQFF.